This TCR beta chain came from a study of shared clonotypes between healthy human individuals. Study overall: Three plates were used per donor for CD4 naive, three for CD4 memory, two for CD8 naive and one for CD8 memory.

This CDR3 is 20 amino acids long. Unmatched junction bases numbered 9, after V lost 0 bases and J lost 0 bases. Germline lookup yields CDR1 SGHRS and CDR2 YFSETQ. Sequencing used immunoSEQ multiplex PCR; TCRdb keeps in-frame clones, though not all of them. The sample yields almost 750,000 clones, 72% seen once. The sequence was collected from a young woman in good health. The chain joins TRBV5-1 to TRBJ2-1; 13 bases line up with TRBD2. The sample taken for sequencing was memory CD4+ T cells sorted from blood. Subset reported: CD45RA-negative fraction. CDR3 loop: CASSLGPGLAGAASYNEQFF. CDR3 nucleotides: TGCGCCAGCAGCTTGGGCCCCGGACTAGCGGGGGCTGCCTCCTACAATGAGCAGTTCTTC. Full variable domain (missing parts from reference TRBV5-1 and TRBJ2-1): KAGVTQTPRYLIKTRGQQVTLSCSPISGHRSVSWYQQTPGQGLQFLFEYFSETQRNKGNFPGRFSGRQFSNSRSEMNVSTLELGDSALYLCASSLGPGLAGAASYNEQFFGPGTRLTVL.